The 18 T cell receptor beta chains below were found in one sample sequenced in a study of identical twins. TCRdb analysed the 5' RACE reads with MiXCR anew, one entry per CDR3 protein. The table includes some 500,000 distinct CDR3 sequences, approximately 10% detected once. This sample was also put to use in a study of yellow fever vaccine responses in identical twins.

The sample comprised PBMCs. These receptors were taken from a woman between 18 and 30 years old in good health.

This clonotype was seen ten or more times. Germline and junction disagree at one end, which may indicate a read error. The chain links TRBV7-3 to TRBJ1-1; D is perhaps TRBD1 (6 bases). Per the germline V gene, CDR1 is SGHTA and CDR2 is FQGTGA. This CDR3 region has 13 residues. CDR3: CASSVTGMTEAFF. DNA for the CDR3: TGTGCCAGCAGCGTAACAGGGATGACTGAAGCTTTCTTT.

The chain joins TRBV14 to TRBJ1-3, with 7 bases lining up with TRBD1. CDR3 length: 15 residues. The trim removed 0 bases at V and 9 bases at J, leaving 8 bases unmatched. Per the germline V gene, CDR1 is SGHDN and CDR2 is FVKESK. The CDR3 spells CASSQEGTGVTTIYF. DNA for the CDR3: TGTGCCAGCAGCCAAGAGGGCACAGGGGTAACCACCATATATTTT.

This clonotype was detected only a few times. The CDR3 DNA reads TGTGCCAGCAGTTGGGACAGGGGACGAGACAATGAGCAGTTCTTC. Residues: CASSWDRGRDNEQFF. The rearrangement links TRBV6-5 to TRBJ2-1; 10 bases map to TRBD1. Unmatched junction bases numbered 5, after V lost 4 bases and J lost 5 bases. CDR3 length: 15 residues. Germline CDR1 and CDR2: MNHEY and SVGAGI.

This clonotype was counted only a few times. The chain employs TRBV28 and TRBJ2-7; 12 nucleotides align to TRBD1. The junction had 3 bases not matched to a gene; V was cut back by 8 bases and J by 1 base. The germline CDR1 and CDR2 sequences are MDHEN and SYDVKM. The CDR3 totals 14 residues. This CDR3 is CASRDRGQSYEQYF. The CDR3 DNA reads as TGTGCCAGCCGGGACAGGGGGCAATCCTACGAGCAGTACTTC.

This clonotype was seen repeatedly, ten times or more. The chain combines TRBV2 with TRBJ2-5; D possibly matches TRBD1 or TRBD2 (6 bases each). The length of the CDR3 is 15 residues. Trimming removed 3 bases at V and 9 bases at J, with 20 bases between. In germline, CDR1 is SNHLY, CDR2 FYNNEI. The CDR3 is CASSDSRGPEGAQYF. The DNA of the CDR3 is TGTGCCAGCAGTGATTCGAGAGGGCCGGAGGGGGCCCAGTACTTC.

The sample holds a few counts of this clonotype. The chain joins TRBV5-1 to TRBJ2-1; tentatively, D is TRBD1 or TRBD2 (5 bases each). CDR3 length equals 16 residues. V shed 1 base and J shed 2 bases, with 13 bases lying between them. In germline, CDR1 is SGHRS, CDR2 YFSETQ. CDR3 nucleotide sequence: TGCGCCAGCAGCTTGCCCCGGGACGGACCCTACAATGAGCAGTTCTTC. Protein sequence: CASSLPRDGPYNEQFF. The variable domain in full, with the rest retrieved from reference TRBV5-1 and TRBJ2-1, is KAGVTQTPRYLIKTRGQQVTLSCSPISGHRSVSWYQQTPGQGLQFLFEYFSETQRNKGNFPGRFSGRQFSNSRSEMNVSTLELGDSALYLCASSLPRDGPYNEQFFGPGTRLTVL.

This clonotype was counted a few times. V and J are TRBV6-5 and TRBJ2-5, with 15 bases identical to TRBD2. V lost 2 bases to trimming and J lost 5 bases; unmatched junction nucleotides: 12. The CDR3 runs to 19 residues. CDR1 and CDR2 from the germline V gene are MNHEY and SVGAGI. DNA of the CDR3: TGTGCCAGCAGTTACCCCGGGACTAGCGGGGGGATAGGCTTGGAGACCCAGTACTTC. It translates to CASSYPGTSGGIGLETQYF.

Only a few counts were recorded for this clonotype. This chain uses TRBV29-1 with TRBJ2-1; D is unclear. Germline loops: CDR1 SQVTM, CDR2 ANQGSEA. V was clipped by 4 bases and J by 2 bases, with 12 bases between them. This CDR3 has 14 amino acids. The CDR3: CSVGPRHAYNEQFF. The CDR3 DNA reads TGCAGCGTTGGGCCCAGGCACGCCTACAATGAGCAGTTCTTC.

This clonotype showed up many times. The chain recombines TRBV2 with TRBJ2-1; TRBD2 aligns across 8 bases. Germline CDR1 is SNHLY and CDR2 is FYNNEI. Unmatched junction bases numbered 8, after V lost 6 bases and J lost 7 bases. The CDR3 is 14 residues long. CDR3 region: CASSLLAVGNEQFF. CDR3 coding DNA: TGTGCCAGCAGCCTACTAGCGGTTGGTAATGAGCAGTTCTTC.

This clonotype was seen ten or more times. The rearrangement joins TRBV29-1 to TRBJ1-4, with no clear D. The ends were cut back, 4 bases at V and 8 bases at J, with 14 bases in the middle. Germline-derived CDR1 and CDR2 are SQVTM and ANQGSEA. CDR3 length equals 13 residues. Written as DNA, the CDR3 is TGCAGCGTTGTAAGGAGCGGAGGGGAAAAACTGTTTTTT. Its translation is CSVVRSGGEKLFF.

This clonotype was detected only a few times. This chain uses TRBV20-1 with TRBJ1-4; D is perhaps TRBD1 (6 bases). The CDR3 loop spans 15 amino acids. Germline assignment: CDR1 DFQATT and CDR2 SNEGSKA (reference sequence). V lost 0 bases, J lost 6 bases, and 14 bases lay in between. The CDR3: CSARDIRGTDEKLFF. In DNA, the CDR3 is TGCAGTGCTAGAGATATCAGGGGTACAGATGAAAAACTGTTTTTT.

This chain joins TRBV25-1 and TRBJ2-3; 8 bases are shared with TRBD2. There are 16 residues in the CDR3. The V gene's germline CDR1 is MGHDK and CDR2 SYGVNS. J was trimmed by 1 base and V by 3 bases; bases with no gene match: 6. The CDR3 loop reads CASSDTSGPRTDTQYF. The CDR3 coding sequence is TGTGCCAGCAGTGACACTAGCGGTCCCCGCACAGATACGCAGTATTTT.

This clonotype occurred many times. The rearrangement links TRBV10-3 to TRBJ2-7, with 7 bases fitting TRBD2. The CDR3 covers 14 residues. CDR1 is ENHRY and CDR2 is SYGVKD in the germline V gene. The V segment lost 6 bases and the J segment 3 bases; nucleotides outside the gene matches: 8. CDR3 protein: CAIRPGGAGYEQYF. The CDR3, as DNA: TGTGCCATCAGGCCGGGAGGTGCGGGCTACGAGCAGTACTTC.

This clonotype was detected only a few times. The chain uses TRBV4-2 and TRBJ2-1, with TRBD2 matching 12 bases. CDR3 length: 15 residues. CDR1 LGHNA and CDR2 YNFKEQ come from the germline V gene. Germline trimming cut 1 base from V and 12 bases from J; bases unmatched to any gene: 7. The CDR3 sequence: CASSQGTSGRNGQFF. In DNA form, the CDR3 reads TGTGCCAGCAGCCAAGGTACTAGCGGGAGGAACGGGCAGTTCTTC.

In DNA form, the CDR3 reads TGTGCCAGCAGTTTGTCAGGAGCGGGCGGCGACGAGCAGTACTTC. This sequence encodes CASSLSGAGGDEQYF. The rearrangement links TRBV28 to TRBJ2-7; TRBD2 is a possible D gene (6 bases). This CDR3 comprises 15 residues. Germline V gene lookup returns CDR1 MDHEN and CDR2 SYDVKM. V was shortened by 3 bases and J by 5 bases, with 17 bases between the two germline ends.

This clonotype was observed a handful of times. This chain connects TRBV6-1 to TRBJ2-1, with D possibly being TRBD1 or TRBD2 (5 bases each). Trimming removed 3 bases at V and 12 bases at J, with 9 bases between. The CDR3 loop spans 11 amino acids. Germline CDR1 MNHNS, CDR2 SASEGT. Written as DNA, the CDR3 is TGTGCCAGCAGTGAGGGACCGAGGCAGTTCTTC. Translation gives CASSEGPRQFF.

The chain employs TRBV25-1 and TRBJ1-1; possibly TRBD1 for D (6 bases). The length of the CDR3 is 15 residues. Germline CDR1 is MGHDK and CDR2 is SYGVNS. V was shortened by 3 bases and J by 3 bases, with 14 bases between the two germline ends. As DNA, the CDR3 is TGTGCCAGCAGTGATCCCAAACAGGGCGACACTGAAGCTTTCTTT. Its translation: CASSDPKQGDTEAFF.

The chain uses TRBV5-1 and TRBJ2-5, with TRBD1 matching over 9 bases. Germline assignment: CDR1 SGHRS and CDR2 YFSETQ. V trimming: 0 bases; J trimming: 4 bases; junction bases outside the gene matches: 19. The CDR3 consists of 20 residues. CDR3: CASSLAVPGQGSYTRETQYF. CDR3 nucleotide sequence: TGCGCCAGCAGCTTGGCCGTCCCGGGACAGGGTAGCTACACTCGAGAGACCCAGTACTTC. Using reference TRBV5-1 and TRBJ2-5 for the parts outside the CDR3, the full variable domain is KAGVTQTPRYLIKTRGQQVTLSCSPISGHRSVSWYQQTPGQGLQFLFEYFSETQRNKGNFPGRFSGRQFSNSRSEMNVSTLELGDSALYLCASSLAVPGQGSYTRETQYFGPGTRLLVL.